The sequence of this T cell receptor (beta chain) was determined in a study of vaccination and CD4 T cells after COVID-19. Notes on the study in general: The authors studied relatively few convalescent patients and analyzed no early post-infection timepoints.

Treatment given: roughly 10-day PBMC culture with coronavirus spike peptide pools or control peptides (ViraFEST assay). The V gene lost 2 bases and the J gene lost 6 bases, with 11 bases spanning the gap. Germline loops: CDR1 MNHEY, CDR2 SVGAGI. The CDR3 is 14 residues long. In this sample, this clonotype turned up a few times. The antigen remains undetermined. The Oncomine TCR Beta short-read assay was applied to DNA of cultured CD4+ T cells. MiXCR, applied by TCRdb to the PCR reads, yields one record per CDR3 protein. Of over 10,000 distinct CDR3 sequences listed, roughly 60% are singletons. This chain uses TRBV6-5 with TRBJ1-5; D might be TRBD1 (6 bases). The sample was CD4+ T cells from blood, cultured in vitro. The receptor was derived from a human donor who had recovered from COVID-19. As DNA, the CDR3 is TGTGCCAGCAGTTACCGGGGGCAACGTCAGCCCCAGCATTTT. It specifies CASSYRGQRQPQHF.